Listed below are T cell receptor beta chains from one sample, sequenced in a study of T cell responses to AZD1222 COVID-19 vaccine. The data were produced by immunoSEQ multiplex PCR, yet TCRdb's version contains in-frame clones alone and is incomplete. The table includes 200,000 to 250,000 clones, around 94% detected once. The sample consisted of peripheral blood, taken 28 days after the second dose of the MenACWY control vaccine. These receptors came from an adult who received the MenACWY meningococcal vaccine as a control. Both conserved end residues are trimmed from each CDR3. The order of the fields is J gene, clone size, V gene, CDR3 protein. Some rows mark clone size as missing; the rest say once, few, many or name a class of expanded clone.

J gene: TRBJ1-6
clone size: -
V gene: TRBV7-2
CDR3 protein: ASSESSYNSPLH

J gene: TRBJ2-1
clone size: -
V gene: TRBV3-1/TRBV3-2
CDR3 protein: ASSQRHESYNEQF

J gene: TRBJ1-2
clone size: -
V gene: TRBV6-6
CDR3 protein: ASSDREGYGYT

J gene: TRBJ2-1
clone size: -
V gene: TRBV11-2
CDR3 protein: ASSLAQEPSSNEQF

J gene: TRBJ1-1
clone size: -
V gene: TRBV5-1
CDR3 protein: ASSLFGEMEAF

J gene: TRBJ1-3
clone size: -
V gene: TRBV6-1
CDR3 protein: ASSAMTGAYSGNTIY

J gene: TRBJ2-7
clone size: -
V gene: TRBV6-2/TRBV6-3
CDR3 protein: ASTPSRGGKYEQY

J gene: TRBJ2-3
clone size: -
V gene: TRBV7-4
CDR3 protein: ASSLGPDRGEDTQY

J gene: TRBJ1-6
clone size: -
V gene: TRBV25-1
CDR3 protein: ASSLGVNSPLH

J gene: TRBJ1-2
clone size: once
V gene: TRBV6-5
CDR3 protein: ASRSGTGDGYT

J gene: TRBJ2-1
clone size: -
V gene: TRBV28
CDR3 protein: ASAKERGMNEQF

J gene: TRBJ2-1
clone size: -
V gene: TRBV5-1
CDR3 protein: ASSLADRGDYNEQF

J gene: TRBJ2-7
clone size: -
V gene: TRBV3-1/TRBV3-2
CDR3 protein: ASSQDTRDRVYEQY

J gene: TRBJ2-7
clone size: -
V gene: TRBV4-2
CDR3 protein: ASSQGGGTYEQY

J gene: TRBJ1-2
clone size: once
V gene: TRBV6-1
CDR3 protein: ASSEVGTGFVPY

J gene: TRBJ1-5
clone size: -
V gene: TRBV6-2/TRBV6-3
CDR3 protein: ASSTPQGRASNQPQH

J gene: TRBJ2-7
clone size: -
V gene: TRBV5-4
CDR3 protein: ASSYDRTTYEQY

J gene: TRBJ1-4
clone size: once
V gene: TRBV28
CDR3 protein: ASSFAQGVEKLF

J gene: TRBJ2-1
clone size: -
V gene: TRBV6-6
CDR3 protein: ASSQPTGTPEPNEQF

J gene: TRBJ2-6
clone size: -
V gene: TRBV4-1
CDR3 protein: ASSQQGRAKSGANVLT

J gene: TRBJ1-5
clone size: -
V gene: TRBV27
CDR3 protein: ASSLSGGRANQPQH

J gene: TRBJ1-2
clone size: -
V gene: TRBV6-1
CDR3 protein: ASSEGGTADYGYT

J gene: TRBJ2-7
clone size: -
V gene: TRBV28
CDR3 protein: ASSLRDASYEQY

J gene: TRBJ1-3
clone size: -
V gene: TRBV28
CDR3 protein: ASSSFGGSGNTIY

J gene: TRBJ1-1
clone size: -
V gene: TRBV6-5
CDR3 protein: ASHSTGGGSF

J gene: TRBJ1-3
clone size: -
V gene: TRBV21-1
CDR3 protein: ASSFWGQEDSGNTIY

J gene: TRBJ2-1
clone size: -
V gene: TRBV29-1
CDR3 protein: SVVLGRNEQF

J gene: TRBJ2-7
clone size: few
V gene: TRBV11-2
CDR3 protein: ASSFAGQGDYEQY

J gene: TRBJ2-5
clone size: -
V gene: TRBV19
CDR3 protein: ASSLRLARRWETQY

J gene: TRBJ1-2
clone size: -
V gene: TRBV28
CDR3 protein: ASSSTGTGYT

J gene: TRBJ2-5
clone size: -
V gene: TRBV19
CDR3 protein: ASRGGAGFEETQY

J gene: TRBJ1-6
clone size: -
V gene: TRBV11-2
CDR3 protein: ASRSTQGFGSPLH

J gene: TRBJ2-7
clone size: -
V gene: TRBV6-2/TRBV6-3
CDR3 protein: ASSATPDSSYEQY

J gene: TRBJ2-7
clone size: -
V gene: TRBV7-6
CDR3 protein: ASSLAAGAISYEQY

J gene: TRBJ2-4
clone size: -
V gene: TRBV2
CDR3 protein: ASRAPSTGLGGIQY

J gene: TRBJ1-2
clone size: -
V gene: TRBV30
CDR3 protein: AWSGGEGQSLS

J gene: TRBJ1-2
clone size: -
V gene: TRBV28
CDR3 protein: ASSLIGYGYT

J gene: TRBJ1-1
clone size: -
V gene: TRBV28
CDR3 protein: ASIPGTGRIREAF

J gene: TRBJ1-1
clone size: once
V gene: TRBV4-1
CDR3 protein: ASSGGPGTEAF

J gene: TRBJ1-1
clone size: -
V gene: TRBV3-1/TRBV3-2
CDR3 protein: ASSQARTGHGTEAF

J gene: TRBJ1-3
clone size: -
V gene: TRBV10-3
CDR3 protein: AISESEEAYSGNTIY

J gene: TRBJ1-6
clone size: -
V gene: TRBV6-1
CDR3 protein: ASSGTGVGLYNSPLH

J gene: TRBJ1-2
clone size: -
V gene: TRBV5-6
CDR3 protein: ASSQGRANYGYT

J gene: TRBJ2-7
clone size: -
V gene: TRBV6-2/TRBV6-3
CDR3 protein: ASSPPGHRSYEQY

J gene: TRBJ2-2
clone size: -
V gene: TRBV27
CDR3 protein: ASSFEWGTNTGELF

J gene: TRBJ1-2
clone size: -
V gene: TRBV19
CDR3 protein: ASRFLLEGYT

J gene: TRBJ1-1
clone size: -
V gene: TRBV5-1
CDR3 protein: ASSLPPNTEAF

J gene: TRBJ1-5
clone size: -
V gene: TRBV7-9
CDR3 protein: ASSSSREFNQPQH

J gene: TRBJ1-5
clone size: -
V gene: TRBV3-1/TRBV3-2
CDR3 protein: ASSQGRHSNQPQH